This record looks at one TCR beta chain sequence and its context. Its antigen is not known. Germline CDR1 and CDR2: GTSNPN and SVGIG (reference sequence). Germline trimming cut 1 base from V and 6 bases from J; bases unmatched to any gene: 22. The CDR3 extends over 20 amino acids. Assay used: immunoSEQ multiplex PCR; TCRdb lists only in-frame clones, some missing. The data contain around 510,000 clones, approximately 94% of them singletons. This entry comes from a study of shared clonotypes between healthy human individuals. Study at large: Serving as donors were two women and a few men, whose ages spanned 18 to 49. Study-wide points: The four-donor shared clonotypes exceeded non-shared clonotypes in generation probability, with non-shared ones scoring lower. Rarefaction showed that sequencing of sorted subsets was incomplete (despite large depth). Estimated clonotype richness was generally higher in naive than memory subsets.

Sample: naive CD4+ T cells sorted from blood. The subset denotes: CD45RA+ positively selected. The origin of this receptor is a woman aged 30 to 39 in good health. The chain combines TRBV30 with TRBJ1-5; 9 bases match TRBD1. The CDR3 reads CAWSGSPGQGFLGPGQPQHF. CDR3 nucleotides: TGTGCCTGGAGTGGTTCGCCGGGACAGGGCTTTCTCGGGCCGGGTCAGCCCCAGCATTTT. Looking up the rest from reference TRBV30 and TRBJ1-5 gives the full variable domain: SQTIHQWPATLVQPVGSPLSLECTVEGTSNPNLYWYRQAAGRGLQLLFYSVGIGQISSEVPQNLSASRPQDRQFILSSKKLLLSDSGFYLCAWSGSPGQGFLGPGQPQHFGDGTRLSIL.